This T cell receptor beta chain was sequenced for a study of shared clonotypes between healthy human individuals. Sequencing used immunoSEQ multiplex PCR; TCRdb keeps in-frame clones, though not all of them. The table records approximately 2,200,000 clones, around 93% of them present only once. This CDR3 has 16 residues. V was clipped by 1 base and J by 3 bases, with 15 bases between them. Germline loops: CDR1 MGHRA, CDR2 YSYEKL. Study-wide results and limits: Generation probabilities of non-shared clonotypes were lower (relative to those shared by all four donors).

CD45RO-negative cells were positively selected for CCR7, leaving out terminally differentiated effector memory CD45RA+ cells. This clone has just a few counts. Antigen: not known. The chain combines TRBV4-1 with TRBJ1-1; a weak D match, TRBD1 (5 bases). Sequenced input: naive CD8+ T cells from PBMCs. This sequence was found in a young man in good health. Some clones in this sample may be carry-over from other donors' samples. The CDR3 DNA sequence: TGCGCCAGCAGCCAAGCGGCGACAGTGCTCGACACTGAAGCTTTCTTT. Its translation is CASSQAATVLDTEAFF.